The source of this T cell receptor (beta chain) is a study of sequential checkpoint blockade in melanoma. Looking at the study overall: Patients were randomized 1:1 to nivolumab-then-ipilimumab or ipilimumab-then-nivolumab first-line. Both treatment sequences were followed by maintenance nivolumab.

Clones were read by immunoSEQ multiplex PCR, and TCRdb kept only the in-frame ones, dropping some. The repertoire holds 15,000 to 20,000 clones, with approximately 72% as singletons. Sample treatment: randomized to nivolumab then ipilimumab (arm A) or the reverse (arm B). Trimming took off 5 bases at V and 6 bases at J, with 13 bases between the two ends. The CDR3 length is 13 residues. Germline CDR1 reads SEHNR; CDR2 reads FQNEAQ (reference sequence). The specimen comprised CD8+ T cells sorted from blood (inferred from file names), sampled from a patient given nivolumab and ipilimumab in sequence. This receptor was taken from a human donor with melanoma. V usage is TRBV7-9 and J usage is TRBJ1-2, with D tentatively TRBD1 (5 bases). The CDR3 spells CASSLDNDHGYTF. CDR3 nucleotide sequence: TGTGCCAGCAGCCTGGACAACGACCATGGCTACACCTTC.